The 3 T cell receptor beta chains presented below share a single source sample, sequenced in a study of beta chain features in type 1 diabetes. General observations from the study: Significant though moderate, a shortening of TCRB CDR3s appeared in all four CD4+ subsets of Type 1 diabetes patients.

Expressed TCRB transcripts got sequenced, as all isolated RNA was reverse transcribed. TCRdb keeps only in-frame clones here, not all; method: immunoSEQ multiplex PCR. The table records some 160,000 clones, approximately 9.1% of them present only once. For these receptors, no antigen is known. Input material: central memory CD4+ T cells from blood. The receptors stem from a woman between 25 and 40 years old with type 1 diabetes.

This clone was seen once. The chain couples TRBV7-2 to TRBJ2-7, with D perhaps matching TRBD2 (5 bases). Germline V gives CDR1 SGHTA, CDR2 FQGNSA. Between the trimmed V and J ends, which lost 5 bases and 2 bases, there was a span of 10 bases. The CDR3 spans 13 residues. CDR3 amino acids: CASSPAAAYEQYF. In DNA form, the CDR3 reads TGTGCCAGCAGCCCAGCGGCGGCCTACGAGCAGTACTTC.

Only a few counts were recorded for this clone. This chain uses TRBV14 with TRBJ1-2, with 7 bases matching TRBD1. V shed 1 base and J 5 bases; nucleotides not matched to a gene: 4. The CDR3 loop spans 14 amino acids. The germline V gene encodes CDR1 SGHDN and CDR2 FVKESK. The CDR3 protein is CASSQVDRVYGYTF. The CDR3 DNA reads TGTGCCAGCAGCCAAGTCGACAGGGTTTATGGCTACACCTTC.

In this sample, this clone turned up many times. The rearrangement links TRBV6-6 to TRBJ2-4, with D perhaps matching TRBD1 (5 bases). CDR1 is MNHNY and CDR2 is SVGAGI in the germline V gene (reference sequence). V lost 5 bases and J 8 bases, leaving 7 bases between the germline ends. CDR3 length equals 11 residues. This CDR3 reads CASSPRDIQYF. DNA for the CDR3: TGTGCCAGCAGTCCCAGGGACATTCAGTACTTC.